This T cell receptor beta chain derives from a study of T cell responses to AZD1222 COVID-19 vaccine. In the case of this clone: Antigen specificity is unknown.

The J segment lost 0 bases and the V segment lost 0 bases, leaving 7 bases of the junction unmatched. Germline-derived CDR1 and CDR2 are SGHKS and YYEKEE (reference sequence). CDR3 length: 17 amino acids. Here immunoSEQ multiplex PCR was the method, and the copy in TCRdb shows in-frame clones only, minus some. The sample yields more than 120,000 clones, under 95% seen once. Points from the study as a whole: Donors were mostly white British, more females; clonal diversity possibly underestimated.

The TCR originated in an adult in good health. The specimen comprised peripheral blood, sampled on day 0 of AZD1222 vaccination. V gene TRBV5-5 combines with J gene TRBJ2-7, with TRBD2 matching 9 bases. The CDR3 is CASSLAVSSGISYEQYF. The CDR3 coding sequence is TGTGCCAGCAGCTTGGCCGTCTCTAGCGGGATCTCCTACGAGCAGTACTTC. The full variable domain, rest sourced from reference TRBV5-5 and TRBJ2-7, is DAGVTQSPTHLIKTRGQQVTLRCSPISGHKSVSWYQQVLGQGPQFIFQYYEKEERGRGNFPDRFSARQFPNYSSELNVNALLLGDSALYLCASSLAVSSGISYEQYFGPGTRLTVT.